The T cell receptor (beta chain) under discussion was sequenced for a study of low-dose radiotherapy and immunotherapy resistance in tumors (dated by TCRdb to the early 2020s). In the study overall: Cohort 1 received 0.5 Gy per fraction every 2 weeks, with a prescribed total PTV dose of 6.5 Gy. In Cohort 2, 1 Gy per fraction was delivered every two weeks, for a total of 13 Gy over 26 weeks. Nivolumab and ipilimumab were both given intravenously, with nivolumab at a 240 mg flat dose every two weeks and ipilimumab at 1 mg/kg every six weeks. Intravenous cyclophosphamide at 200 mg/m2 was administered every two weeks, one day ahead of each radiation and immunotherapy administration. Starting on cycle 1 day 1, patients took 300 mg of aspirin by mouth once daily for four cycles. Trial participants were not randomized into treatment groups. The translational analysis covered eight patients: three from the first dose cohort and the first five from the second dose cohort.

The time point label here, explained by the study, means: after trial treatment. The treatment or condition label corresponds to: LDRT plus nivolumab, ipilimumab, low-dose cyclophosphamide and aspirin (RACIN trial). The donors took part in RACIN, a single-arm, phase I, dose-escalation trial that combined nivolumab, ipilimumab, aspirin, low-dose cyclophosphamide and low-dose radiotherapy. Patients were eligible if they had advanced solid tumors that were TIL-negative. To make first-strand cDNA, Superscript III was used along with a set of TRAV- and TRBV-specific primers so that both the TCRalpha and TCRbeta chains were covered. TCRs were amplified with Phusion for around 18 PCR cycles, with a constant-region primer paired with the adapter attached to the V primers. Isolated mRNA was amplified with the MessageAmp II aRNA Amplification Kit, using a roughly 15-hour in vitro transcription at 37°C. mRNA for TCR sequencing was isolated with the Dynabeads mRNA DIRECT Purification Kit. Indexed Illumina adapters were added in a second Phusion PCR of approximately 25 cycles, after which AMPure XP beads were used to purify the products. Deep sequencing of TCRalpha and TCRbeta libraries was performed on an Illumina MiniSeq instrument. The study's processing was this. Using custom Perl scripts, TCR sequences that encoded the same protein were pooled, out-of-frame sequences were dropped, and the abundance of each clonotype was calculated. The analysis excluded TCR sequences that were supported by just one read. Shannon entropy, Gini index, clonality, richness, and the frequency of TCRs shared between repertoires were included as repertoire metrics. TCRdb's own reprocessing of the public reads used fastp at Q25 and MiXCR and kept productive beta chains. Each entry merges the rows of one CDR3 protein and shows their most common DNA and genes. The V and J calls here are based on TCRdb, not the publication. The sample records roughly 38,000 distinct CDR3 sequences, less than 25% of which are singletons. The biggest ten clones account for just under 9.5% of the sample.

There are many counts of this clonotype. Its target antigen remains unknown. Per-nucleotide qualities are absent, and no much larger clonotype sits a single base away. The germline V gene (reference sequence) yields LNHDA for CDR1 and SQIVND for CDR2. V is pruned by 5 bases and J by 5 bases, leaving 3 bases of the junction without a gene match. Counted from cysteine to phenylalanine, this CDR3 has 13 amino acids. The sequence is cut down to CDR3 DNA, 39 bases in frame from base 1. The material sequenced was PBMCs, taken after low-dose radiotherapy plus immunotherapy. The source is a female donor with ovarian cancer. The sequence links TRBV19 to TRBJ1-5, with TRBD1 matching 7 junction bases. Here the CDR3 is given as CASSRQGDQPQHF. The nucleotides are TGTGCCAGTAGTCGACAGGGAGATCAGCCCCAGCATTTT.